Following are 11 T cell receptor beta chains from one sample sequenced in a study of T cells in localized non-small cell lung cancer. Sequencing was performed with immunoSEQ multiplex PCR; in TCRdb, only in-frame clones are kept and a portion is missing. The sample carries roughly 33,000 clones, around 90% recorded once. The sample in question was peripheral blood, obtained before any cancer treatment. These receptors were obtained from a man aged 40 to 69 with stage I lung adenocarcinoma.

CDR3 protein: CASSYWRDSPLHF. The DNA of the CDR3 is TGTGCCAGCAGTTACTGGAGGGACTCACCCCTCCACTTT. The chain combines TRBV6-5 with TRBJ1-6; a weak D match, TRBD1 (5 bases). The V gene's germline CDR1 is MNHEY and CDR2 SVGAGI. The CDR3 loop spans 13 amino acids. Between the trimmed V and J ends, which lost 1 base and 10 bases, there was a span of 8 bases.

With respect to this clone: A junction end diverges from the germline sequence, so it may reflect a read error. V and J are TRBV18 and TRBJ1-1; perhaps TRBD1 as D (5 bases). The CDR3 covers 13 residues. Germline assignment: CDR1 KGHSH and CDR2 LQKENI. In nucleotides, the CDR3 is TGTGCCAGCTCACCAGGGAAGGACACTAAAGCTTTCTTT. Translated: CASSPGKDTKAFF.

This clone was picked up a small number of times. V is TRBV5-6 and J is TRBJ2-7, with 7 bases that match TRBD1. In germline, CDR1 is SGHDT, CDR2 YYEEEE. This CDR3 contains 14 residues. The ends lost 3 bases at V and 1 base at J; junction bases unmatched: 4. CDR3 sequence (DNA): TGTGCCAGCAGCTGGGACAGCCAGTCCTACGAGCAGTACTTC. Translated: CASSWDSQSYEQYF. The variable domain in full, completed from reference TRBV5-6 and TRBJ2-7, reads DAGVTQSPTHLIKTRGQQVTLRCSPKSGHDTVSWYQQALGQGPQFIFQYYEEEERQRGNFPDRFSGHQFPNYSSELNVNALLLGDSALYLCASSWDSQSYEQYFGPGTRLTVT.

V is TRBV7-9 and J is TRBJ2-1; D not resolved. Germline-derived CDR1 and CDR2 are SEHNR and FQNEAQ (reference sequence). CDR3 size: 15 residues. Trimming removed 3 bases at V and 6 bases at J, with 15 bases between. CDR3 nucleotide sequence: TGTGCCAGCAGCTTCACTACCGGAAGAATCAATGAGCAGTTCTTC. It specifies CASSFTTGRINEQFF.

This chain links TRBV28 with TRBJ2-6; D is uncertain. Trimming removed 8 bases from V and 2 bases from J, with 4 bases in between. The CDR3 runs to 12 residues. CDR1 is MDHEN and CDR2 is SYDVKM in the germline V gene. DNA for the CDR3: TGTGCCAGCGGCCCTGGGGCCAACGTCCTGACTTTC. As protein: CASGPGANVLTF.

CDR3 bases: TGCGCCAGCAGCTTCGGACAGGGTGCTAACACCGGGGAGCTGTTTTTT. It translates to CASSFGQGANTGELFF. V gene TRBV5-1 combines with J gene TRBJ2-2, with TRBD1 identical over 8 bases. The CDR3 extends over 16 amino acids. The germline V gene encodes CDR1 SGHRS and CDR2 YFSETQ. The V segment lost 2 bases and the J segment 2 bases; nucleotides outside the gene matches: 5.

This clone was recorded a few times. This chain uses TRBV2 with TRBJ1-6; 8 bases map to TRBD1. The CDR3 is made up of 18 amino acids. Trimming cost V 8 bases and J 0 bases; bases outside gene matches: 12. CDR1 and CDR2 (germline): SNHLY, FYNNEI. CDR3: CASGITGTGSSYNSPLHF. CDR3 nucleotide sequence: TGTGCCAGCGGGATAACCGGGACAGGTAGCTCCTATAATTCACCCCTCCACTTT.

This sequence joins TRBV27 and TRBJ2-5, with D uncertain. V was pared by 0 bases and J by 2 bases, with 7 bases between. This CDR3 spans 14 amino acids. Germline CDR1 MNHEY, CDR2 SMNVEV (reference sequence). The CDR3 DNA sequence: TGTGCCAGCAGTTTATCGCATACACAAGAGACCCAGTACTTC. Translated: CASSLSHTQETQYF.

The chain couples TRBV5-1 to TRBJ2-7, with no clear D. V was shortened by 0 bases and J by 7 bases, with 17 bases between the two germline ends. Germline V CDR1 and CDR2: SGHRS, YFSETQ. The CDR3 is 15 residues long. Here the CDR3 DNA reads TGCGCCAGCAGCTTGGACAGCCCTTCGAAAGGAGAGCAGTACTTC. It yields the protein CASSLDSPSKGEQYF.

The CDR3 DNA reads TGTGCCAGCAGCTTAGGCACGAACTATGGCTACACCTTC. Residues: CASSLGTNYGYTF. The V call is TRBV13, the J call TRBJ1-2; unclear D gene. Looked up from germline, CDR1 is PRHDT and CDR2 is FYEKMQ (reference sequence). This CDR3 has 13 residues. Trimming shortened V by 0 bases and J by 2 bases, and 4 bases separated the two germline ends. Using reference TRBV13 and TRBJ1-2 for the parts outside the CDR3, the full variable domain is AAGVIQSPRHLIKEKRETATLKCYPIPRHDTVYWYQQGPGQDPQFLISFYEKMQSDKGSIPDRFSAQQFSDYHSELNMSSLELGDSALYFCASSLGTNYGYTFGSGTRLTVV.

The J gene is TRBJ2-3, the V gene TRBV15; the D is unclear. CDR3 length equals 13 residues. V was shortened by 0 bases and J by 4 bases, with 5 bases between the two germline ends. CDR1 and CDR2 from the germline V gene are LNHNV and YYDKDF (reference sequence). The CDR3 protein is CATSRDVADTQYF. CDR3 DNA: TGTGCCACCAGCAGAGATGTGGCAGATACGCAGTATTTT.